This TCR beta chain was documented in a study of blood T cell repertoires in COVID-19. Across the study: The United States, Italy and Spain provided the acute and convalescent COVID-19 samples.

Participants came from some 23 US areas, aged about 18 to 89 years. Trimming stripped 2 bases from V and 1 base from J, with 6 bases between. There are 13 residues in the CDR3. Germline V gene sequence: CDR1 MNHEY, CDR2 SMNVEV (reference sequence). Authors' analysis steps: Cell counts per sample came from amplifying reference gene primers. Data came from immunoSEQ multiplex PCR; TCRdb stores just in-frame clones and leaves some out. V and J calls and clone size are given by that table; D and trimming were obtained from the DNA. The sample lists fewer than 250,000 clones, around 83% occurring once. The sequence was obtained from a woman between 40 and 50 years old in a cohort exposed to, infected with or recovered from COVID-19 (not recorded which). The rearrangement joins TRBV27 to TRBJ2-7; D is perhaps TRBD2 (6 bases). Sequencing was carried out using PBMCs or T cells enriched from blood (not recorded which). CDR3 region: CASSLAGSYEQYF. CDR3 DNA sequence: TGTGCCAGCAGTTTAGCGGGATCCTACGAGCAGTACTTC.